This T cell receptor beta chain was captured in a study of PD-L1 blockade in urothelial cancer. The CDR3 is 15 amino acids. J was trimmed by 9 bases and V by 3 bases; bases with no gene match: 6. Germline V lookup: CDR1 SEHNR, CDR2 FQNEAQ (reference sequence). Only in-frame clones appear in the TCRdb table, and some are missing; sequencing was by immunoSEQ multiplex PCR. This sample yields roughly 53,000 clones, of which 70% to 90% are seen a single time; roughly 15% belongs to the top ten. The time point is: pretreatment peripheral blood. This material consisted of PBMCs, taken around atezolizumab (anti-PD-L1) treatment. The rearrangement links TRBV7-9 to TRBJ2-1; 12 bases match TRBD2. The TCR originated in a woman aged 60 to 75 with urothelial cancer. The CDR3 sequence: CASSLALAGGGEQFF. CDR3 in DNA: TGTGCCAGCAGCTTGGCGCTAGCGGGAGGGGGTGAGCAGTTCTTC.